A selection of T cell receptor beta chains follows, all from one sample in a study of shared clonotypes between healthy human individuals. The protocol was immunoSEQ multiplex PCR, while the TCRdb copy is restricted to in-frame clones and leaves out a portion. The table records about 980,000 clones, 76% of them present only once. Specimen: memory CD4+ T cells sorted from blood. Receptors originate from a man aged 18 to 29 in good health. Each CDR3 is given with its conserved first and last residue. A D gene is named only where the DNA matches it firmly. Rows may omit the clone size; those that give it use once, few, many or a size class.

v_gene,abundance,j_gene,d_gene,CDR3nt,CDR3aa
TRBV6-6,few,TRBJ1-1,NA,TGTGCCAGCAGTTTGGCAGCCATGAACACTGAAGCTTTCTTT,CASSLAAMNTEAFF
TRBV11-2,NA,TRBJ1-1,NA,TGTGCCAGCAGCTTAGGCGGGACAAAGGGTGCTTTCTTT,CASSLGGTKGAFF
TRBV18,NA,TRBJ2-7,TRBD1,TGTGCCAGCTCACCAATTTCGGACAGGGCCCACGAGCAGTACTTC,CASSPISDRAHEQYF
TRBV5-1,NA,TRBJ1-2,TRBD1,TGCGCCAGCAGCATATTACGGACAGGGGATAACGGCTACACCTTC,CASSILRTGDNGYTF
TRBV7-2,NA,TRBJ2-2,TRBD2,TGTGCCAGCAGCTTAGCGCTGGGCGGGAGGGCCCTCGAGGACACCGGGGAGCTGTTTTTT,CASSLALGGRALEDTGELFF
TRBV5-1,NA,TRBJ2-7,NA,TGCGCCAGCAGCTTGGTCCCGTCGGGGGAGCAGTACTTC,CASSLVPSGEQYF
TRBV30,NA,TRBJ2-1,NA,TGTGCCTGGAGTGTTGGAGGGACCTACAATGAGCAGTTCTTC,CAWSVGGTYNEQFF
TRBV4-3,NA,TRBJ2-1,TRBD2,TGCGCCAGCAGCCAAGATCACGCGGGAGGGCGGAGGGAGCAGTTCTTC,CASSQDHAGGRREQFF
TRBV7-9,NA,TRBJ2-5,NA,TGTGCCAGCAGCTTACGGTCCGGGTGGTACGGGGGTCAAGAGACCCAGTACTTC,CASSLRSGWYGGQETQYF
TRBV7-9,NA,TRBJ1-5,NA,TGTGCCAGCAGCCCGGGAGAAGAATTAAGCAATCAGCCCCAGCATTTT,CASSPGEELSNQPQHF
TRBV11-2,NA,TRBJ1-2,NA,TGTGCCAGCAGCGCCCTCGCAGGGATAGACGGCTACACCTTC,CASSALAGIDGYTF
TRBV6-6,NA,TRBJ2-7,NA,TGTGCCAGCAGTTACAGTAGCGGCGCCTACGAGCAGTACTTC,CASSYSSGAYEQYF
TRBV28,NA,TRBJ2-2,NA,TGTGCCAGCAGTTCTAGCACCGGGGAGCTGTTTTTT,CASSSSTGELFF
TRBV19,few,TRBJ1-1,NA,TGTGCCAGTAGTATCCTGAGGTCTGGGCGGGGCACTGAAGCTTTCTTT,CASSILRSGRGTEAFF
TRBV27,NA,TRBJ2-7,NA,TGTGCCAGCAGTTTATATGGGGGATCCGAGCAGTACTTC,CASSLYGGSEQYF
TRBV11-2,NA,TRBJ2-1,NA,TGTGCCAGCAGCTTAGAAAGGGTATCCGGGAGCGGGTTCTTC,CASSLERVSGSGFF
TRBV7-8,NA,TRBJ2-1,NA,TGTGCCAGCAGCTTATTGCCCCCAGACTCGGCTGGTGAGCAGTTCTTC,CASSLLPPDSAGEQFF
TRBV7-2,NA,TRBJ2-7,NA,TGTGCCAGCAGCTCCTTCGTCGGTTACGAGCAGTACTTC,CASSSFVGYEQYF
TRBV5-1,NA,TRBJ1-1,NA,TGCGCCAGCAGCTTGCCGGCCAGGGTAGCTTTCTTT,CASSLPARVAFF
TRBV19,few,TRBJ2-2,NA,TGTGCCAGTAGTATCCTATCCGGGGAGCTGTTTTTT,CASSILSGELFF
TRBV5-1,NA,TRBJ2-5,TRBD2,TGCGCCAGCAGCTCGTCCCTCCTAGCGGGGGGAAGAGAGACCCAGTACTTC,CASSSSLLAGGRETQYF
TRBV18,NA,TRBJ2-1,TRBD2,TGTGCCAGCTCCCCCGGGACTAGCGGGAGTATTGAGCAGTTCTTC,CASSPGTSGSIEQFF
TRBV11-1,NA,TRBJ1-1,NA,TGTGCCAGCAGCACAACAGGGCTGGTCACTGAAGCTTTCTTT,CASSTTGLVTEAFF
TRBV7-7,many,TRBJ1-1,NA,TGTGCTAGCAGCTTAAAGTCCGGGACTGAAGCTTTCTTT,CASSLKSGTEAFF
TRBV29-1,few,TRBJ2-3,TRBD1,TGCAGCGTCCGCCCGGGACAGGGATCAGATACGCAGTATTTT,CSVRPGQGSDTQYF
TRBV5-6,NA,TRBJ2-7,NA,TGTGCCAGCAGCTTGCCCCCCAGCGAGGAGTACTTC,CASSLPPSEEYF
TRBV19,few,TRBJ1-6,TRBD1,TGTGCCAGTACCAGGGGGACGGGACCAAATTCACCCCTCCACTTT,CASTRGTGPNSPLHF
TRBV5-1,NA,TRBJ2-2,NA,TGCGCCAGCAGCCCAGGGTTAACCGGGGAGCTGTTTTTT,CASSPGLTGELFF
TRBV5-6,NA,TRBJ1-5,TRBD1,TGTGCCAGCAGCTCGATCCGGGACAGGGATCAGCCCCAGCATTTT,CASSSIRDRDQPQHF
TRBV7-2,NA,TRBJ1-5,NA,TGTGCCAGCACCCTAACCCCAGGGGAACAGCCCCAGCATTTT,CASTLTPGEQPQHF
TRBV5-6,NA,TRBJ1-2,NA,TGTGCCAGCAGCCTCCTCGGGCAGAGCTATGGCTACACCTTC,CASSLLGQSYGYTF
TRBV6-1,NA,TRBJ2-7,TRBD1,TGTGCCAGCAGTGGACTTGGAGACAGGGGTTCCTACGAGCAGTACTTC,CASSGLGDRGSYEQYF
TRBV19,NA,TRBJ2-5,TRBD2,TGTGCCAGTAGTTTCGGACTAGCGGAAGAGACCCAGTACTTC,CASSFGLAEETQYF
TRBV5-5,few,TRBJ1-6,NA,TGTGCCAGCAGCTCGGGGCAGGGTAATTCACCCCTCCACTTT,CASSSGQGNSPLHF
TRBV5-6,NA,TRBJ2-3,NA,TGTGCCAGCAGCTGGGGATTCCTAACAGATACGCAGTATTTT,CASSWGFLTDTQYF
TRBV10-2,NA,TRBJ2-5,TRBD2,TGCGCCAGCCGTGGTTTTAGCGGGAGGTCTGGAGAGACCCAGTACTTC,CASRGFSGRSGETQYF
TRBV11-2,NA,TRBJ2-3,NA,TGTGCCAGCAGCCTCGGTGGAGCTAGCCCTCTATTATCGCAGTATTTT,CASSLGGASPLLSQYF
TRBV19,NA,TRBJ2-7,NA,TGTGCCAGTAGAGCCGACAGGACCCCCTACGAGCAGTACTTC,CASRADRTPYEQYF
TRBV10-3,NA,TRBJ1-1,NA,TGTGCCATCGGATCAGGGAGGAGGACTGAAGCTTTCTTT,CAIGSGRRTEAFF
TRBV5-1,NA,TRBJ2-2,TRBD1,TGCGCCAGCAGCTTGACAGGGGCGTTAAACACCGGGGAGCTGTTTTTT,CASSLTGALNTGELFF
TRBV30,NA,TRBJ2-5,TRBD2,TGTGCCACTACCCTCGGCGGGGGACCCCAAGAGACCCAGTACTTC,CATTLGGGPQETQYF
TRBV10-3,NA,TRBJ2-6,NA,TGTGCCACCGGATCTGGGGCCAACGTCCTGACTTTC,CATGSGANVLTF
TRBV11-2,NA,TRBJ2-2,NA,TGTGCCAGCAGCCGAGAGGGGACCTACACCGGGGAGCTGTTTTTT,CASSREGTYTGELFF